The 5 T cell receptor beta chains reported below all come from one sample, sequenced in a study of cytomegalovirus exposure and HLA in healthy donors. Researchers ran the PCR with 60 Vbeta and 13 Jbeta primers. TCRdb's table, derived via immunoSEQ multiplex PCR, lists solely in-frame clones and lacks some. Counted here are 100,000 to 130,000 clones, more than 70% occurring once; the ten biggest clones make up 2% to 3%. The sequenced sample consisted of PBMCs. The receptors were sampled from a man aged 18-30 years in good health and CMV-seronegative.

This chain connects TRBV6-5 to TRBJ1-6; D remains ambiguous. Trimming removed 6 bases at V and 5 bases at J, with 11 bases between. The CDR3 covers 14 residues. Germline V gives CDR1 MNHEY, CDR2 SVGAGI. The CDR3 DNA sequence: TGTGCCAGCAGGTCGGGAGATGATAATTCACCCCTCCACTTT. Its translation is CASRSGDDNSPLHF.

V and J are TRBV5-6 and TRBJ1-6; 7 nucleotides line up with TRBD1. V lost 5 bases to trimming and J lost 3 bases; unmatched junction nucleotides: 2. Germline V gene sequence: CDR1 SGHDT, CDR2 YYEEEE. There are 14 residues in the CDR3. CDR3 in amino acids: CASRGQNYNSPLHF. In DNA, the CDR3 is TGTGCCAGCAGGGGACAGAACTATAATTCACCCCTCCACTTT.

This rearrangement joins TRBV9 to TRBJ2-7, with 8 bases fitting TRBD2. The J segment lost 2 bases and the V segment lost 2 bases, leaving 6 bases of the junction unmatched. The CDR3 is made up of 15 amino acids. CDR1 is SGDLS and CDR2 is YYNGEE in the germline V gene. CDR3 nucleotides: TGTGCCAGCAGCGTCAGAGCGGGGGACCCCTACGAGCAGTACTTC. Translated: CASSVRAGDPYEQYF.

This clone was recorded a few times. The chain employs TRBV15 and TRBJ1-1; 10 bases are shared with TRBD1. CDR1 and CDR2 from the germline V gene are LNHNV and YYDKDF (reference sequence). V lost 2 bases and J lost 5; bases outside the gene matches: 8. This CDR3 is 16 amino acids long. CDR3 sequence: CATSRPSRTGGTEAFF. Here the CDR3 DNA reads TGTGCCACCAGCAGACCGTCTAGGACAGGGGGGACTGAAGCTTTCTTT. Variable domain in full (rest from reference TRBV15 and TRBJ1-1): DAMVIQNPRYQVTQFGKPVTLSCSQTLNHNVMYWYQQKSSQAPKLLFHYYDKDFNNEADTPDNFQSRRPNTSFCFLDIRSPGLGDTAMYLCATSRPSRTGGTEAFFGQGTRLTVV.

Worth noting for this clone: This sample includes further DNA sequences coding for the same CDR3. V and J are TRBV9 and TRBJ2-7; tentative D call: TRBD2 (5 bases). Germline CDR1 SGDLS, CDR2 YYNGEE. The CDR3 spans 14 residues. V shed 1 base and J shed 5 bases, with 13 bases lying between them. In DNA, the CDR3 is TGTGCCAGCAGCGTAAAGGCCGGGGATAACGAGCAGTACTTC. This sequence encodes CASSVKAGDNEQYF.